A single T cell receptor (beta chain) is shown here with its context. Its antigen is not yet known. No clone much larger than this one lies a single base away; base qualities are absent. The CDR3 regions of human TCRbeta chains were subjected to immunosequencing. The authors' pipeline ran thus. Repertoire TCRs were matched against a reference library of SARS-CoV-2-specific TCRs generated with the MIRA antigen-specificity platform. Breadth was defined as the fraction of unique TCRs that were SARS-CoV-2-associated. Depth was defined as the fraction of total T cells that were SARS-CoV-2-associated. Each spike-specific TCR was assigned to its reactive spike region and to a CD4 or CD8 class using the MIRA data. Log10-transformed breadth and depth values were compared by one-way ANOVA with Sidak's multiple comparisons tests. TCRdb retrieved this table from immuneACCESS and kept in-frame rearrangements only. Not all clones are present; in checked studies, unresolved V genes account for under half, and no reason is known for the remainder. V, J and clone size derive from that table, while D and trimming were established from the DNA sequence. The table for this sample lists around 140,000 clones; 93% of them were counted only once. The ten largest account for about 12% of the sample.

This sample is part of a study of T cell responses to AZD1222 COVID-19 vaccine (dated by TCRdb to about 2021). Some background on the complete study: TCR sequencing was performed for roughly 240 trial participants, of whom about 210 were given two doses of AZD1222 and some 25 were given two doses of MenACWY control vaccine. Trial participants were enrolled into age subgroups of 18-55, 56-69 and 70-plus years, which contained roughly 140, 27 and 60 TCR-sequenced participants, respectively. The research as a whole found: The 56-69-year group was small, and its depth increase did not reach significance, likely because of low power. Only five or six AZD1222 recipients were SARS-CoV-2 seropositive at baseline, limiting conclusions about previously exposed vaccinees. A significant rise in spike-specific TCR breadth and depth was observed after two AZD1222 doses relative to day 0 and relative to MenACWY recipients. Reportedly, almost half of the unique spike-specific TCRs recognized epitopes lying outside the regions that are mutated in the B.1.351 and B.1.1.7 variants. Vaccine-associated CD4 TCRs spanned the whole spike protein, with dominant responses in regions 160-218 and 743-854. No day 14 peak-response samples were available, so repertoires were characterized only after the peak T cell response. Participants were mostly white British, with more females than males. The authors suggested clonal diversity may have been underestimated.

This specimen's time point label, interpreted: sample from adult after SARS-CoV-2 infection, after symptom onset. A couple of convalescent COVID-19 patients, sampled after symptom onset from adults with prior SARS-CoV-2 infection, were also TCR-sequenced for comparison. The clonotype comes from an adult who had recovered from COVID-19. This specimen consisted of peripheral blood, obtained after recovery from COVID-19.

The DNA sequence is TGTGCCAGCAGCTGGAGGGGGACTTCCTACAATGAGCAGTTCTTC. Translated, it reads CASSWRGTSYNEQFF. The chain employs TRBV6-5 and TRBJ2-1, with the D gene possibly TRBD1 or TRBD2, each one fitting 6 bases. CDR1 is given as MNHEY and CDR2 as SVGAGI, both from the germline V gene. Taken from cysteine to phenylalanine, the CDR3 has 15 residues. Of all the DNA, just the CDR3 is kept, 45 bases in frame from base 1. Trimming takes 6 bases from V and 1 base from J, and the germline ends sit 13 bases apart.